These 20 T cell receptor beta chains were all obtained from the same sample, sequenced in a study of human T cells and chemical hapten exposure (dated by TCRdb to the early 2020s). Library generation was performed with RACE. The sequencing machine was a NextSeq 500. TCRdb passed the public sequencing reads through fastp at Q25 and MiXCR, retaining productive beta sequences. Here each entry gathers all rows of one CDR3 protein and keeps the most common genes and DNA. Present in this sample are 350,000 to 400,000 distinct CDR3 sequences, over 6% of which were seen just once. Roughly 5.4% of the sample is in the top ten clones. What the time point label conveys for this sample: patch test 2, 6 weeks after DPC sensitization. The sample's treatment or condition, from its label and the paper: therapeutic diphenylcyclopropenone sensitization with weekly scalp DPC. This sample comprised whole blood, obtained in connection with sensitization to the hapten diphenylcyclopropenone (DPC). These receptors were collected from a woman aged 18-35 years with alopecia areata. Some clones in this sample may be carry-over from other donors' samples.

This clonotype turned up a few times. The V gene is TRBV12-3 or TRBV12-4, the J gene TRBJ2-3; 7 nucleotides match TRBD2. CDR3 length: 13 amino acids. Trimming removed 3 bases from V and 4 bases from J; junction bases left unmatched: 1. For the CDR3, the DNA is TGTGCCAGCAGTTTTACTAGCGCAGATACGCAGTATTTT. It encodes CASSFTSADTQYF.

In its sample, this clonotype was seen many times. The chain uses TRBV5-4 and TRBJ2-7; D uncertain. The germline V gene has CDR1 SGHNT and CDR2 YYREEE (reference sequence). Trimming cost V 0 bases and J 2 bases, with 9 bases left between them. CDR3 length equals 14 residues. This CDR3 reads CASSLGRLTYEQYF. Here the CDR3 DNA reads TGTGCCAGCAGCTTGGGCAGATTGACCTACGAGCAGTACTTC.

This clonotype appeared a few times. The chain couples TRBV5-1 to TRBJ2-6, with D maybe TRBD1 (6 bases). V lost 4 bases and J lost 10, with 15 bases in between. The germline gives CDR1 SGHRS, CDR2 YFSETQ. The CDR3 covers 14 residues. The chain's CDR3 is CASSGGQAVNVLTF. In DNA, the CDR3 is TGCGCCAGCAGCGGGGGACAAGCGGTAAACGTCCTGACTTTC.

This clonotype has a count of ten or more. The rearrangement joins TRBV7-9 to TRBJ1-2, with 9 bases that match TRBD1. The CDR3 has 16 residues. In germline, CDR1 is SEHNR, CDR2 FQNEAQ (reference sequence). V lost 5 bases and J lost 4; bases outside the gene matches: 11. CDR3 sequence (DNA): TGTGCCAGCAGCCTCTCTACCGGGACAGGGTTCTATGGCTACACCTTC. Its protein is CASSLSTGTGFYGYTF.

The sample holds a few counts of this clonotype. The chain employs TRBV12-3 or TRBV12-4 and TRBJ2-1; 10 bases fit TRBD2. The junction had 3 bases not matched to a gene; V was cut back by 4 bases and J by 9 bases. The CDR3 runs to 13 residues. The CDR3 reads CASSSRTSGEQFF. CDR3 nucleotide sequence: TGTGCCAGCAGTTCCCGGACTAGCGGTGAGCAGTTCTTC.

The chain recombines TRBV7-8 with TRBJ1-1; TRBD1 might be the D (6 bases). V was pared by 5 bases and J by 5 bases, with 15 bases between. There are 14 residues in the CDR3. The germline CDR1 and CDR2 sequences are SGHVS and FQNEAQ. The CDR3 sequence: CASSPDRLETEAFF. CDR3 in DNA: TGTGCCAGCAGCCCCGACAGGCTGGAAACTGAAGCTTTCTTT.

This clonotype came up a few times. The V and J genes are TRBV6-5 and TRBJ1-2; D is possibly TRBD1 (6 bases). This CDR3 has 14 amino acids. In germline, CDR1 is MNHEY, CDR2 SVGAGI. Trimming pared 6 bases from V and 2 bases from J, leaving 13 bases between. For the CDR3, the DNA is TGTGCCAGCAGCAGAGGAACAGGGAACTATGGCTACACCTTC. It translates to CASSRGTGNYGYTF.

This clonotype has ten or more counts. The chain joins TRBV10-3 to TRBJ2-7, with D maybe TRBD2 (5 bases). This CDR3 is built from 14 residues. Germline CDR1 is ENHRY and CDR2 is SYGVKD. V was cut by 0 bases and J by 4 bases, with 10 bases left in between. The chain's CDR3 is CAISESASQYEQYF. The CDR3 DNA follows: TGTGCCATCAGTGAGTCGGCTAGCCAATACGAGCAGTACTTC.

This clonotype was observed many times. The J gene is TRBJ1-5, the V gene TRBV6-2 or TRBV6-3; no definite D call. Germline V CDR1 and CDR2: MNHEY, SVGEGT. This CDR3 contains 12 residues. The V gene lost 8 bases and the J gene lost 7 bases, with 12 bases spanning the gap. CDR3 loop: CASASARQPQHF. CDR3 DNA: TGTGCCAGCGCCTCTGCTCGGCAGCCCCAGCATTTT.

This clonotype was picked up many times. V is TRBV25-1 and J is TRBJ1-6; 11 bases are a match to TRBD1. The CDR3 contains 16 residues. V lost 2 bases and J lost 8; bases outside the gene matches: 5. CDR1 and CDR2 (germline): MGHDK, SYGVNS. The CDR3 region has the DNA TGTGCCAGCAGTGAACGCGGGACAGGGGGTTATTCACCCCTCCACTTT. It translates to CASSERGTGGYSPLHF.

This clonotype was seen only a few times. This chain uses TRBV2 with TRBJ1-4; 8 bases fit TRBD1. Germline-derived CDR1 and CDR2 are SNHLY and FYNNEI. V dropped 4 bases and J dropped 4; count of bases not matched to a gene: 17. The CDR3 covers 19 residues. Written as DNA, the CDR3 is TGTGCCAGCAGTGGTTACCTCGCGGCAGGGGGCCAAAATAATGAAAAACTGTTTTTT. The encoded protein is CASSGYLAAGGQNNEKLFF.

This clonotype was observed a handful of times. The conserved final phenylalanine or tryptophan is absent from the CDR3, which likely points to a read error. Because the CDR3's place on the DNA is in doubt, the DNA is left out and the CDR3 is given as listed by TCRdb. The chain links TRBV6-6 to TRBJ2-7; the table gives TRBD1 as D, unverified against the DNA. The CDR3 extends over 13 residues, inclusive of both ends. The germline V gene encodes CDR1 MNHNY and CDR2 SVGAGI (reference sequence). CDR3 residues: CASSPGQGIKFAL.

This clonotype was observed at least ten times. The chain links TRBV12-3 or TRBV12-4 to TRBJ1-1; D is ambiguous. This CDR3 region has 13 residues. The germline V and J ends were trimmed by 4 bases and 1 base, with 7 bases remaining between them. CDR3 amino acids: CASSSHENTEAFF. DNA of the CDR3: TGTGCCAGCAGTTCTCATGAGAACACTGAAGCTTTCTTT.

This clonotype showed up many times. The V gene is TRBV5-1, the J gene TRBJ1-4; possibly TRBD1 for D (5 bases). The ends were cut back, 6 bases at V and 3 bases at J, with 12 bases in the middle. The CDR3 extends over 14 amino acids. Germline V lookup: CDR1 SGHRS, CDR2 YFSETQ. The CDR3 DNA follows: TGCGCCAGCACTCCCGACAGTTCTAATGAAAAACTGTTTTTT. Translated, it gives CASTPDSSNEKLFF.

Many counts were recorded for this clonotype. This chain links TRBV6-5 with TRBJ1-2, with 7 bases identical to TRBD1. The CDR3 has 13 amino acids. V lost 5 bases and J lost 5; bases outside the gene matches: 5. Germline V lookup: CDR1 MNHEY, CDR2 SVGAGI. For the CDR3, the DNA is TGTGCCAGCAGTCTACGACAGGGATATGGCTACACCTTC. Translated: CASSLRQGYGYTF.

This clonotype showed up many times. This sequence joins TRBV5-1 and TRBJ2-5, with D possibly being TRBD2 (5 bases). CDR1 is SGHRS, CDR2 YFSETQ, per germline. The CDR3 sequence is 16 residues long. Trimming removed 2 bases from V and 2 bases from J, with 16 bases in between. The CDR3 nucleotides read TGCGCCAGCAGCTTATCAGCGGCTGGCGCTCAAGAGACCCAGTACTTC. It encodes CASSLSAAGAQETQYF.

In DNA, the CDR3 is TGTGCCAGCAGTTACTCGACGGGTGTGGGTTCCTACGAGCAGTACTTC. It specifies CASSYSTGVGSYEQYF. This sequence joins TRBV6-7 and TRBJ2-7; the D is unclear. TRBV6-7 is recorded as an ORF, its role being uncertain. The CDR3 length is 16 residues. V lost 0 bases, J lost 1 base, and 13 bases lay in between.

This clonotype has just a few counts. The J gene is TRBJ2-3, the V gene TRBV25-1; D is uncertain. There are 15 residues in the CDR3. V was trimmed by 3 bases and J by 4 bases, leaving 14 bases between them. Germline V CDR1 and CDR2: MGHDK, SYGVNS. CDR3 residues: CASSDSDVGSDTQYF. The CDR3 bases are TGTGCCAGCAGTGATTCCGACGTGGGGTCAGATACGCAGTATTTT.

This clonotype was detected many times. This sequence joins TRBV5-1 and TRBJ2-3; D possibly matches TRBD1 or TRBD2 (5 bases each). From germline, CDR1 is SGHRS and CDR2 YFSETQ. V lost 7 bases and J 2 bases, leaving 17 bases between the germline ends. CDR3 length equals 15 residues. The CDR3 DNA is TGCGCCAGCCACTCCCCGGCAGGGACCACAGATACGCAGTATTTT. Translation: CASHSPAGTTDTQYF.

This clonotype appeared many times. This sequence joins TRBV10-2 and TRBJ1-5; no clear D. Germline V gene lookup returns CDR1 WSHSY and CDR2 SAAADI. V was pared by 0 bases and J by 10 bases, with 13 bases between. The CDR3 has 14 residues. The CDR3 reads CASSESDGLEPQHF. Here the CDR3 DNA reads TGCGCCAGCAGTGAGTCCGACGGGCTTGAACCCCAGCATTTT.